Listed below are T cell receptor beta chains from one sample, sequenced in a study of T cells in Graves' hyperthyroidism and ophthalmopathy. Each CDR3 protein gets one entry after TCRdb re-called the multiplex PCR reads with MiXCR. The sample has a few hundred thousand distinct CDR3 sequences, around 20% seen once. Input material: blood. Receptor source: a man aged 18 to 29 with Graves' hyperthyroidism. Both conserved end residues are trimmed from each CDR3.

V | CDR3
TRBV2 | ASSEVQIYSNQPQH
TRBV6-4 | ASNLYGDSSTDTQY
TRBV28 | ASSSNVGLAGVEQY
TRBV7-2 | ASSSVANYGYT
TRBV12-3/TRBV12-4 | ASSPGGGLY
TRBV30 | AWSKGVEQY
TRBV20-1 | SADDRDNYGYT
TRBV5-1 | ASSFRDRSRPGELF
TRBV11-1 | ASSWTVTETQY
TRBV12-3/TRBV12-4 | ASSRSGTGELF
TRBV24-1 | ATSDATTHEQY
TRBV18 | ASSPKGQHSYEQY
TRBV27 | ASSLSRQNEQY
TRBV5-1 | ASSLGLAGHEQY
TRBV11-1 | ASSPGGGRSDTGELF
TRBV28 | ASSLRGRPEAF
TRBV6-5 | ASSSSGGVSYEQY
TRBV29-1 | SVAEGSNQPQH
TRBV7-2 | ASSSASGVVQETQY
TRBV30 | AWSAPGQGNWGYT
TRBV28 | ASRPRQGSNEQY
TRBV15 | ATSRDFGDEQY
TRBV28 | ASKQGAGNQPQH
TRBV11-2 | ASSGGRGGRRNTEAF
TRBV2 | ASTRSGGGGNQPQH
TRBV7-9 | ASSGSPGELF
TRBV13 | ASSLGNRYGYT
TRBV5-5 | ASSPGQGQAQY
TRBV4-1 | ASSQGGAGLSNTGELF
TRBV20-1 | SAQAGHEQY
TRBV6-2/TRBV6-3 | ASSTNSGANVLT
TRBV19 | ASSPEYRTYEQY
TRBV12-3/TRBV12-4 | ASSLLPGQREQY
TRBV10-3 | AIKPEGTTEAF
TRBV28 | ASSITRVGNYGYT
TRBV10-1 | ASSDGTVTEAF
TRBV30 | AWSVGQDYGYT
TRBV5-1 | ASSLAGTASGNTIY
TRBV7-8 | ASRADRGLFGNTIY
TRBV6-1 | ASSEGQGAGLPGYT
TRBV28 | ASSFRDRGLEQY
TRBV6-5 | ASETNTVAF
TRBV12-3/TRBV12-4 | ASSLGTGGTNTEAF
TRBV12-3/TRBV12-4 | ASRVAGGETQY
TRBV7-2 | ASSHSNNQPQH
TRBV5-4 | ASSQDRAPGNTIY
TRBV30 | AWGQGYPAYGYT
TRBV2 | ASRNLGGSNQPQH
TRBV5-1 | ASSLDPRTEAF
TRBV4-1 | ASSLTPVGSGYGYT
TRBV19 | ASSFSGGGTQY
TRBV27 | ASNSPGMGNTEAF
TRBV28 | ASRRTGSWKY
TRBV30 | AWSALRNQPQH